This entry concerns a single T cell receptor (beta chain). Its target is not known. The V gene lost 8 bases and the J gene lost 6 bases, with 28 bases spanning the gap. Per the germline V gene, CDR1 is SNHLY and CDR2 is FYNNEI. The CDR3 contains 17 residues. The data are from a study of OX40 agonist ivuxolimab in advanced cancers. Looking at the study overall: Dosing consisted of intravenous ivuxolimab at 0.01 to 10 mg/kg every 2 weeks. Of mixed ages from about 20 to 85 and averaging about 56 years, the group was roughly 83% male.

Study outcomes and limitations: Some of the lowest clonal expansion was seen in partial responders at 0.1-3.0 mg/kg.

Data came from immunoSEQ multiplex PCR; TCRdb stores just in-frame clones and leaves some out. The table shows more than 20,000 clones, with approximately 87% occurring only once. The V and J genes are TRBV2 and TRBJ1-2; D unclear. This TCR came from an adult with an advanced solid tumor such as melanoma, head and neck, liver or kidney cancer. The starting material was CD4+ or CD8+ T cells sorted from blood, obtained in a trial of the OX40 agonist ivuxolimab. The CDR3 DNA reads TGTGCCAGCTCCGGGTTAAATGTCGTTGAAGGGAGGGATGGCTACACCTTC. Protein: CASSGLNVVEGRDGYTF.